This TCR beta chain appears in the sequencing data of a study of human T cells and chemical hapten exposure. This clonotype appeared a few times. MiXCR was run by TCRdb on the RACE reads, yielding one entry per CDR3 protein. The table includes more than 65,000 distinct CDR3 sequences, roughly 7.2% detected once. Time point reported: patch test 1, 2 weeks after DPC sensitization. Specified treatment: therapeutic diphenylcyclopropenone sensitization with weekly scalp DPC. The input for sequencing was whole blood, taken in connection with sensitization to the hapten diphenylcyclopropenone (DPC). The receptor was isolated from a young woman with alopecia areata. Some clones in this sample may be carry-over from other donors' samples.

In nucleotides, the CDR3 is TGCAGCGTTTCAGGGCCCGATGAAAAACTGTTTTTT. Protein: CSVSGPDEKLFF. The chain employs TRBV29-1 and TRBJ1-4, with D perhaps TRBD1 (5 bases). V was trimmed by 5 bases and J by 6 bases, leaving 10 bases between them. Germline V lookup: CDR1 SQVTM, CDR2 ANQGSEA. The CDR3 is 12 amino acids.